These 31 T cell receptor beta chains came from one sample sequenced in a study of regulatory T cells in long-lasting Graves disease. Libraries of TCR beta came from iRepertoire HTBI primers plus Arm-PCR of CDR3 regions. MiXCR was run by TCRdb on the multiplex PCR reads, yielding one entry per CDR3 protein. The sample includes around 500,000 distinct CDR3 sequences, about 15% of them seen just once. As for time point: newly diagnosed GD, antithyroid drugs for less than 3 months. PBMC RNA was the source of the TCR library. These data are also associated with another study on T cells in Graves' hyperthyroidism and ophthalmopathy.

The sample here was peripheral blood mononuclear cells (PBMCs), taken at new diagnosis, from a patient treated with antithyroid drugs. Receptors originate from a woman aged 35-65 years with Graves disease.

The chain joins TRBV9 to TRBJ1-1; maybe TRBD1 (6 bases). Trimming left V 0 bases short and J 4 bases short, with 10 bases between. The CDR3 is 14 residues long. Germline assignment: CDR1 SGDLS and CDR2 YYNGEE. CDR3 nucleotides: TGTGCCAGCAGCGTAGGAGGGGGGCCCACTGAAGCTTTCTTT. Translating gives CASSVGGGPTEAFF. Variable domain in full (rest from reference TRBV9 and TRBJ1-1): DSGVTQTPKHLITATGQRVTLRCSPRSGDLSVYWYQQSLDQGLQFLIQYYNGEERAKGNILERFSAQQFPDLHSELNLSSLELGDSALYFCASSVGGGPTEAFFGQGTRLTVV.

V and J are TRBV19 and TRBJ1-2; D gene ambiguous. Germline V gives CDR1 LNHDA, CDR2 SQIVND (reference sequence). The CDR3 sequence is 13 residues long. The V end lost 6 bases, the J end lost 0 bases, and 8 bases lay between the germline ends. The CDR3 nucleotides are TGTGCCAGTAGAAATCAAGCTAACTATGGCTACACCTTC. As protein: CASRNQANYGYTF.

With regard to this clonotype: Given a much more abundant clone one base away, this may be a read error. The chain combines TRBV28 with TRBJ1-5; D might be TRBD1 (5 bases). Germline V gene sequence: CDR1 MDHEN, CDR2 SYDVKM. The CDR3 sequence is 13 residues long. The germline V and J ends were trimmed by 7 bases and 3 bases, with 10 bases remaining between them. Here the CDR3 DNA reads TGTGCCAGCACCAAGGGGCCCAATCAGCCCCAGCATTTT. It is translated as CASTKGPNQPQHF.

CDR3 DNA: TGTGCCAGCAGTTACTCGAGGACTAGCGGGGACAATGAGCAGTTCTTC. As protein: CASSYSRTSGDNEQFF. The chain joins TRBV6-6 to TRBJ2-1; 12 bases map to TRBD2. Germline V lookup: CDR1 MNHNY, CDR2 SVGAGI (reference sequence). With 0 bases clipped from V and 5 bases from J, the junction kept 2 bases outside the gene matches. The CDR3 has 16 amino acids.

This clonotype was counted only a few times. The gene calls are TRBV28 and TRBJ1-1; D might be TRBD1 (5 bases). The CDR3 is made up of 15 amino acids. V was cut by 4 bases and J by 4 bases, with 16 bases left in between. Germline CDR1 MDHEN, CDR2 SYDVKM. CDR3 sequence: CASSYSGRDGTEAFF. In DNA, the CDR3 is TGTGCCAGCAGTTACTCGGGCAGGGATGGCACTGAAGCTTTCTTT.

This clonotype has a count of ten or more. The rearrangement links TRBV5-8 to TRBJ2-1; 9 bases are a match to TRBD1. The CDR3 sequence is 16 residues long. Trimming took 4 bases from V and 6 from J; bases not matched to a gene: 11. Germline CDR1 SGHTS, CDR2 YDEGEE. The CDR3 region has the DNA TGTGCCAGCAGCACGGGGACAGGGATTTTAAGCAATGAGCAGTTCTTC. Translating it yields CASSTGTGILSNEQFF.

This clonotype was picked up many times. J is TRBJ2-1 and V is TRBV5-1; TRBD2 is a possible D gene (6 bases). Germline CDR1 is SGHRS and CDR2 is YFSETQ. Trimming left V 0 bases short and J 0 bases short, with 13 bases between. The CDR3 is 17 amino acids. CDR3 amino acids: CASSLVAGLLSYNEQFF. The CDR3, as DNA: TGCGCCAGCAGCTTGGTCGCGGGACTCCTCTCCTACAATGAGCAGTTCTTC.

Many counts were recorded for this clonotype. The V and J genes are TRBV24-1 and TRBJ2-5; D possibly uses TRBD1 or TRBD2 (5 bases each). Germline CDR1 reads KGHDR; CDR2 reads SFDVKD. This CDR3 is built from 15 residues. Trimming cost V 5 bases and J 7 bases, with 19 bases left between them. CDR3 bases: TGTGCCACCAGTGGTAGTGGGACCCCCTCGGGGACCCAGTACTTC. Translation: CATSGSGTPSGTQYF.

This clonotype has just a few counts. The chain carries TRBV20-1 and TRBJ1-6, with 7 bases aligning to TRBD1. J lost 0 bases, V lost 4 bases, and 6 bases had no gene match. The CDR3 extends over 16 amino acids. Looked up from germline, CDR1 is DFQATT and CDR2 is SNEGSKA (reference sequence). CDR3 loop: CSATPGQSSYNSPLHF. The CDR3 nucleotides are TGCAGTGCTACTCCGGGACAGAGCTCCTATAATTCACCCCTCCACTTT.

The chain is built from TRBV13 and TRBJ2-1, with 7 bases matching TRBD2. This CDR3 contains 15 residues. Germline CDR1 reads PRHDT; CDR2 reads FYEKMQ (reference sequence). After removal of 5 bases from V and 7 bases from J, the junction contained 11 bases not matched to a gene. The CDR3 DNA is TGTGCCAGCAGCCCCCGAACAGCGGGGATAAATGAGCAGTTCTTC. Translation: CASSPRTAGINEQFF.

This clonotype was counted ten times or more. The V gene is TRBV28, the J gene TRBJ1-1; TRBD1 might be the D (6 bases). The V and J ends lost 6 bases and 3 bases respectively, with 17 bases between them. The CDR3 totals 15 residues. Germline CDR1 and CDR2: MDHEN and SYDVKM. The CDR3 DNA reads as TGTGCCAGCAGCCCCGACAGGCGACTGTACACTGAAGCTTTCTTT. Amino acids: CASSPDRRLYTEAFF.

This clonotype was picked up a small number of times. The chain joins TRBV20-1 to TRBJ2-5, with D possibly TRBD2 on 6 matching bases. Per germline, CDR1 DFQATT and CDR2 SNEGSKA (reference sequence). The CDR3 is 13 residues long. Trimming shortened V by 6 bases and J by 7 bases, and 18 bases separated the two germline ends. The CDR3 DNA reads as TGCAGTGCGGGGGACTCCTCCCCAGGGACCCAGTACTTC. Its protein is CSAGDSSPGTQYF.

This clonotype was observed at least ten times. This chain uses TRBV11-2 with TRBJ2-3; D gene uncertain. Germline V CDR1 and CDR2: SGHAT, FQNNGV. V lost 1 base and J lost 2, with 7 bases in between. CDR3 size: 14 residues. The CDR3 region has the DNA TGTGCCAGCAGCTTAGTTGTCCCCACAGATACGCAGTATTTT. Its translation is CASSLVVPTDTQYF. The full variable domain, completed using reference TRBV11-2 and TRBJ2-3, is EAGVAQSPRYKIIEKRQSVAFWCNPISGHATLYWYQQILGQGPKLLIQFQNNGVVDDSQLPKDRFSAERLKGVDSTLKIQPAKLEDSAVYLCASSLVVPTDTQYFGPGTRLTVL.

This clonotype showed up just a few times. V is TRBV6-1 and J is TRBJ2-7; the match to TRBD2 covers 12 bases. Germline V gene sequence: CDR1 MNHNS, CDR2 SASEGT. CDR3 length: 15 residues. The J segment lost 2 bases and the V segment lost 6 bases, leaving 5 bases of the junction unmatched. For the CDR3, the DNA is TGTGCCAGCAGACTGGGACTAGCGGGCACCTACGAGCAGTACTTC. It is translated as CASRLGLAGTYEQYF.

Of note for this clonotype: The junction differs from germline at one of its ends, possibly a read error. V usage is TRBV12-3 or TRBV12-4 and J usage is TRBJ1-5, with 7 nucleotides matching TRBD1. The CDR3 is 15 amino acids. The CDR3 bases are TGTGCCGGCAGTCCGAGACAGGGCCAGGCACAGCCCCAGCATTTT. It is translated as CAGSPRQGQAQPQHF.

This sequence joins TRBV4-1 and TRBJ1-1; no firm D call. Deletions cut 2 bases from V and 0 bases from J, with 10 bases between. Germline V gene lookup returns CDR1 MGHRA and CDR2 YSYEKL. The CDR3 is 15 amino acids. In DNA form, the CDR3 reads TGCGCCAGCAGCCAATTTCTGGGTATGAACACTGAAGCTTTCTTT. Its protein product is CASSQFLGMNTEAFF.

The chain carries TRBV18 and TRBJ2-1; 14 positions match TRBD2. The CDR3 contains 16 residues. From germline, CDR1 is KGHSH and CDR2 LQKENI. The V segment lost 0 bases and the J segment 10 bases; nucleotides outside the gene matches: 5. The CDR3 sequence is CASSPPGLAGVEEQFF. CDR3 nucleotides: TGTGCCAGCTCACCACCGGGACTAGCGGGGGTAGAAGAGCAGTTCTTC.

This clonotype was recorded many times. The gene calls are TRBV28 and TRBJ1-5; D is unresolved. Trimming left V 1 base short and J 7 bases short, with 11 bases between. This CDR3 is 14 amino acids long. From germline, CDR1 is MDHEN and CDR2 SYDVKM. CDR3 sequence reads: CASSLSLVGQPQHF. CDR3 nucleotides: TGTGCCAGCAGTTTATCCTTGGTCGGGCAGCCCCAGCATTTT.

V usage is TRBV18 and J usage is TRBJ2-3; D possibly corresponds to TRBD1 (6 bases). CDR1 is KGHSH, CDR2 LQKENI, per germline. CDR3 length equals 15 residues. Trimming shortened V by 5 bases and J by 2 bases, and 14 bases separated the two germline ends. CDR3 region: CASSAGGGNTDTQYF. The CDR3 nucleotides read TGTGCCAGCTCAGCCGGTGGGGGCAACACAGATACGCAGTATTTT.

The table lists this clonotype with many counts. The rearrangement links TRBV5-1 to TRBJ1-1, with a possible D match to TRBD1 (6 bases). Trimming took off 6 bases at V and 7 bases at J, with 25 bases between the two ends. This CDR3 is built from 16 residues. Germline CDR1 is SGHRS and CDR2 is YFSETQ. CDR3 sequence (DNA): TGCGCCAGCAAGCAGGTAGTGCAAGGCAGGGGAGGTGAAGCTTTCTTT. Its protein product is CASKQVVQGRGGEAFF.

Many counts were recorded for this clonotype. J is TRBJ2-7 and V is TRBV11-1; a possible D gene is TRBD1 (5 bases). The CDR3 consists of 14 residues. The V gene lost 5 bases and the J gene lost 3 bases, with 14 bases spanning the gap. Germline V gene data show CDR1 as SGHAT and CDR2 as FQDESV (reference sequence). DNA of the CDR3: TGTGCCAGCAGCCTTCGACAGTATGACTACGAGCAGTACTTC. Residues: CASSLRQYDYEQYF.

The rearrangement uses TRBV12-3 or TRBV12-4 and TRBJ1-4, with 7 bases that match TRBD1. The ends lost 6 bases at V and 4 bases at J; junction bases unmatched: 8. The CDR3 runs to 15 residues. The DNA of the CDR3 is TGTGCCAGCAGGCAGACAGGGCCAGATAATGAAAAACTGTTTTTT. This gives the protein CASRQTGPDNEKLFF.

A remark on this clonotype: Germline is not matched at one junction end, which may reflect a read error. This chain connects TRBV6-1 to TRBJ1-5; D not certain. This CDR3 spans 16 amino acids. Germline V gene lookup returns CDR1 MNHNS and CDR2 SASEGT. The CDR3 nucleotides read TGTACCAGCGCTATTACAGAACAGTATAGCAATCAGCCCCAGCATTTT. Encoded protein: CTSAITEQYSNQPQHF.

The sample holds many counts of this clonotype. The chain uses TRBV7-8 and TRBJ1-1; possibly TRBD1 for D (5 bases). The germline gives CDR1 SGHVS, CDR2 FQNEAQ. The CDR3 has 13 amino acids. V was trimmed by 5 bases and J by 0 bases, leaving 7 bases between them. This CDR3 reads CASSPRVNTEAFF. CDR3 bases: TGTGCCAGCAGCCCCAGGGTGAACACTGAAGCTTTCTTT.

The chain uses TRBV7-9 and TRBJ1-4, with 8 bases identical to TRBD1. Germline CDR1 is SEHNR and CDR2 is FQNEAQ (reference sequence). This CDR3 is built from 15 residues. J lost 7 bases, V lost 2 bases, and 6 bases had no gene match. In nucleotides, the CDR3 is TGTGCCAGCAGCTTATCAGGGGGCGGAATTGAAAAACTGTTTTTT. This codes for CASSLSGGGIEKLFF.

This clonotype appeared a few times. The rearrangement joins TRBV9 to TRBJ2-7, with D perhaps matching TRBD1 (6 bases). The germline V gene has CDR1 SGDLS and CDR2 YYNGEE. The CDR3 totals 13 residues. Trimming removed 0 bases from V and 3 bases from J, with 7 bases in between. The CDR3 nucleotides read TGTGCCAGCAGCGTAGAGGACAGCTACGAGCAGTACTTC. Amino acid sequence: CASSVEDSYEQYF. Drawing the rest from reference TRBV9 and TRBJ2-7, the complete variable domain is DSGVTQTPKHLITATGQRVTLRCSPRSGDLSVYWYQQSLDQGLQFLIQYYNGEERAKGNILERFSAQQFPDLHSELNLSSLELGDSALYFCASSVEDSYEQYFGPGTRLTVT.

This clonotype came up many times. CDR3 residues: CASSLRLTGYTEAFF. CDR3 coding DNA: TGCGCCAGCAGCCTTCGACTCACGGGGTACACTGAAGCTTTCTTT. The chain carries TRBV5-1 and TRBJ1-1; D is unclear. V was cut by 4 bases and J by 3 bases, with 16 bases left in between. The CDR3 is made up of 15 amino acids. Germline V gives CDR1 SGHRS, CDR2 YFSETQ.

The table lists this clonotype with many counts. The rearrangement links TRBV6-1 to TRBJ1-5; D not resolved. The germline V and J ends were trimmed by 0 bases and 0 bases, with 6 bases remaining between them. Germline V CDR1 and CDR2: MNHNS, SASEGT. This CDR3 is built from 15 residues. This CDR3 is CASSEASYSNQPQHF. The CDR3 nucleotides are TGTGCCAGCAGTGAAGCGAGTTATAGCAATCAGCCCCAGCATTTT.

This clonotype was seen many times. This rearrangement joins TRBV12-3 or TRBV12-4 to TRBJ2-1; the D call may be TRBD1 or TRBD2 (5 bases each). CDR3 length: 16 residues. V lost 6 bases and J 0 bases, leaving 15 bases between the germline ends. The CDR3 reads CASSSSGPSSYNEQFF. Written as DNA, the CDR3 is TGTGCCAGCAGCTCTTCGGGACCGAGCTCCTACAATGAGCAGTTCTTC.

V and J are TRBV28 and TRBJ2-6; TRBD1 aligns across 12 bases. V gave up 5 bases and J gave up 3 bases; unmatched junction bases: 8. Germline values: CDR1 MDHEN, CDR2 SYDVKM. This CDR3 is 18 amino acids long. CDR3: CASSTPGQGAIGANVLTF. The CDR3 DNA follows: TGTGCCAGCAGTACGCCGGGACAGGGGGCTATTGGGGCCAACGTCCTGACTTTC.

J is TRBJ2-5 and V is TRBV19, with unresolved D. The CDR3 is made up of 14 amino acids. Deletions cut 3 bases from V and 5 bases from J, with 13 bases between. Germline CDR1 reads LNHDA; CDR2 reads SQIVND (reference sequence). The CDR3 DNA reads TGTGCCAGTAGTATTCAAGAGGCCGGGGAGACCCAGTACTTC. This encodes CASSIQEAGETQYF.